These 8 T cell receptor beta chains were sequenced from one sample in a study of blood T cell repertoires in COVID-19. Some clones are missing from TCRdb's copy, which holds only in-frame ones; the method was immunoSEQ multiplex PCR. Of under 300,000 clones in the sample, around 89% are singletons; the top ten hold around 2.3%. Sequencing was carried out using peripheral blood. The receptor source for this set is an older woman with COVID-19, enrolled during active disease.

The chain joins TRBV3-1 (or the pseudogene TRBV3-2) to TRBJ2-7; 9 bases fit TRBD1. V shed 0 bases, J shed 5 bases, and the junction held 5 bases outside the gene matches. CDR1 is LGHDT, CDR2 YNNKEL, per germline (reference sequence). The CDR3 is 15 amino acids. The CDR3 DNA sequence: TGTGCCAGCAGCCAAGAATGGACAGGGGTTAACGAGCAGTACTTC. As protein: CASSQEWTGVNEQYF.

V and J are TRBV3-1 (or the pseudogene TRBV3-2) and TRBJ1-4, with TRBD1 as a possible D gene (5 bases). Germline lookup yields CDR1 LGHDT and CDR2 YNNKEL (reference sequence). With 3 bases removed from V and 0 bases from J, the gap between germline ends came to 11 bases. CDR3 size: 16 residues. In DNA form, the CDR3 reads TGTGCCAGCAGCCAGGGGGGGAGTGCAACTAATGAAAAACTGTTTTTT. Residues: CASSQGGSATNEKLFF.

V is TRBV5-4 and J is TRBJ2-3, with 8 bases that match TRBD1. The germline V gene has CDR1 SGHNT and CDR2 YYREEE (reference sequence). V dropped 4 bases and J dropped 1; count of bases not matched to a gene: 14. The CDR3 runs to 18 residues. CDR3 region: CASSQQPALTGGTDTQYF. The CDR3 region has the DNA TGTGCCAGCAGCCAGCAGCCCGCTTTGACAGGGGGCACAGATACGCAGTATTTT.

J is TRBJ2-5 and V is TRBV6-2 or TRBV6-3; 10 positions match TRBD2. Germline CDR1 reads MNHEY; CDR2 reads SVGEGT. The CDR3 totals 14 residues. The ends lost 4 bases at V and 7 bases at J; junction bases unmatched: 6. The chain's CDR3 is CASSFSGGALTQYF. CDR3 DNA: TGTGCCAGCAGTTTCAGCGGGGGGGCTTTGACCCAGTACTTC.

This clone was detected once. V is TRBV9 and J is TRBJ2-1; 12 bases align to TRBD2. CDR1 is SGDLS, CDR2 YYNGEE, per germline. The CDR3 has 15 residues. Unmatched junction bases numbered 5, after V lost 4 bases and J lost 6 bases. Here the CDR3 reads CASSPTSGGGNEQFF. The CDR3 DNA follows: TGTGCCAGCAGCCCGACTAGCGGGGGCGGCAATGAGCAGTTCTTC.

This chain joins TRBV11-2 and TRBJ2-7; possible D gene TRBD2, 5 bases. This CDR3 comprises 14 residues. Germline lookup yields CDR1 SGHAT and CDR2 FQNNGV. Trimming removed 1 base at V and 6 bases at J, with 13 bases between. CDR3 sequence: CASSLVRTLAEQYF. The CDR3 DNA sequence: TGTGCCAGCAGCTTAGTTAGGACTCTCGCCGAGCAGTACTTC.

CDR3 in amino acids: CASRPWTGNQPQHF. CDR3 coding DNA: TGTGCCAGCAGGCCTTGGACAGGGAATCAGCCCCAGCATTTT. The chain recombines TRBV6-6 with TRBJ1-5, with 8 bases lining up with TRBD1. The ends lost 6 bases at V and 4 bases at J; junction bases unmatched: 5. CDR1 and CDR2 (germline): MNHNY, SVGAGI (reference sequence). There are 14 residues in the CDR3.

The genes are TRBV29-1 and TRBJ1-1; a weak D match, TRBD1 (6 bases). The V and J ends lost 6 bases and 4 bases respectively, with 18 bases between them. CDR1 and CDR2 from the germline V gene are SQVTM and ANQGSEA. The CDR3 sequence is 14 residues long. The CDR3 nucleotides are TGCAGCGTCGGAAAGGGGGTAGGGGGCACTGAAGCTTTCTTT. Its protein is CSVGKGVGGTEAFF.